This TCR beta chain was sequenced in a study of T cell changes during pregnancy in multiple sclerosis. This clone is a singleton in its sample. Repertoires were generated with immunoSEQ multiplex PCR, while TCRdb's copy carries only in-frame clones and drops some. This table has approximately 50,000 clones, 80% to 95% appearing once. Germline lookup yields CDR1 SGHTA and CDR2 FQGNSA. Trimming at V came to 5 bases and at J to 2 bases, leaving 8 bases not matched to a gene. This CDR3 region has 16 residues. This clonotype originated in a female donor in good health, enrolled as a control in a pregnancy study. The genes are TRBV7-2 and TRBJ2-3; 9 positions agree with TRBD2. The specimen comprised CD4+ T cells from peripheral blood mononuclear cells, sampled after pregnancy. CDR3 amino acids: CASSSGASGATDTQYF. The CDR3 DNA follows: TGTGCCAGCAGCAGCGGGGCTAGCGGGGCCACAGATACGCAGTATTTT.